The sequence of this T cell receptor beta chain was determined in a study of blood T cells in healthy people across ages. Study as a whole: With template switching, about one barcoded beta molecule was captured per two T cells.

Points from the study as a whole: Observed TCR beta diversity per million T cells went down as age went up. This fall followed a roughly linear course with age.

This clonotype was picked up many times. Its specificity is unknown. It was with a sample-barcoded 5' primer and a J-beta primer mix that a second PCR of roughly 7 to 12 cycles was run. A template-switch adaptor that had 12 random nucleotides put a tag on each cDNA molecule. TCRdb ran MiXCR on the 5' RACE reads and lists one entry per CDR3 protein. The sample has 1.5 million to 2 million distinct CDR3 sequences; 28% are singletons. This CDR3 contains 15 residues. Per the germline V gene, CDR1 is MGHRA and CDR2 is YSYEKL. The V and J ends lost 1 base and 5 bases, in that order; junction bases with no gene match: 5.

This sequence joins TRBV4-1 and TRBJ2-5; 9 bases fit TRBD2. This TCR derives from a woman aged 30 to 39 in good health. Sequences were obtained from blood. Here the CDR3 reads CASSQVGAGGETQYF. The CDR3, as DNA: TGCGCCAGCAGCCAAGTTGGAGCGGGAGGCGAGACCCAGTACTTC.